This TCR beta chain was identified during a study of cytomegalovirus exposure and HLA in healthy donors. The CDR3 has 20 amino acids. The V and J ends lost 0 bases and 0 bases respectively, with 21 bases between them. Germline-derived CDR1 and CDR2 are LNHNV and YYDKDF (reference sequence). Primers for the PCR totalled 60 Vbeta and 13 Jbeta. Clones were sequenced by immunoSEQ multiplex PCR, and TCRdb holds only the in-frame ones, with some missing. This repertoire includes more than 90,000 clones. As regards this clone: Its antigen is currently unknown.

Study results and limitations: The authors later found most CMV-associated TCR beta chains appeared HLA-restricted.

The J gene is TRBJ1-3, the V gene TRBV15; possible D gene TRBD1, 5 bases. Material for sequencing was PBMCs. The clonotype comes from a man aged 30 to 45 in good health and CMV-seronegative. The CDR3 region has the DNA TGTGCCACCAGCAGAGACCCCAGAGTGCAGGCAGGGCCCTCTGGAAACACCATATATTTT. Amino acids: CATSRDPRVQAGPSGNTIYF. The full variable domain, its missing parts supplied by reference TRBV15 and TRBJ1-3, is DAMVIQNPRYQVTQFGKPVTLSCSQTLNHNVMYWYQQKSSQAPKLLFHYYDKDFNNEADTPDNFQSRRPNTSFCFLDIRSPGLGDTAMYLCATSRDPRVQAGPSGNTIYFGEGSWLTVV.